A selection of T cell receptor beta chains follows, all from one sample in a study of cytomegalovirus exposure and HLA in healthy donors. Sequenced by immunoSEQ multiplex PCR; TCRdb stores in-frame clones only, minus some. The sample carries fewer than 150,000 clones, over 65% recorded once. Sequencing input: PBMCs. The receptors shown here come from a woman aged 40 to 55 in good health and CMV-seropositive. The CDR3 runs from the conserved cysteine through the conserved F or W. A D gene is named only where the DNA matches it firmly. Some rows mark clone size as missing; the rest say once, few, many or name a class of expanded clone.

DNA: TGTGCCAGCAGCGAGGATCGGACAGGGATGTATGGCTACACCTTC; CDR3: CASSEDRTGMYGYTF; size: .; J: TRBJ1-2; V: TRBV5-4; D: TRBD1
DNA: TGTGCCAGCTCCGAAGCCAGGGCCGGGCAGCCCCAGCATTTT; CDR3: CASSEARAGQPQHF; size: .; J: TRBJ1-5; V: TRBV18; D: .
DNA: TGTGCCAGCAGCTTTAGCGGGGCTAGCACAGATACGCAGTATTTT; CDR3: CASSFSGASTDTQYF; size: few; J: TRBJ2-3; V: TRBV5-4; D: TRBD2
DNA: TGTGCCAGCTCACCAAAGGACAGGAGCACAGATACGCAGTATTTT; CDR3: CASSPKDRSTDTQYF; size: .; J: TRBJ2-3; V: TRBV18; D: TRBD1
DNA: TGTGCCAGTAGTAGGCGACAGGGGTACGAGCAGTACTTC; CDR3: CASSRRQGYEQYF; size: .; J: TRBJ2-7; V: TRBV19; D: TRBD1
DNA: TGTGCCAGCAGCTTGGACGGAGAGGGTGGCTACACCTTC; CDR3: CASSLDGEGGYTF; size: .; J: TRBJ1-2; V: TRBV7-8; D: .
DNA: TGCGCCAGCAGGACAGGTTCGTCCTACGAGCAGTACTTC; CDR3: CASRTGSSYEQYF; size: few; J: TRBJ2-7; V: TRBV5-1; D: .
DNA: TGTGCCTGGACAGACGGGACAGGGATTCCTCAGCCCCAGCATTTT; CDR3: CAWTDGTGIPQPQHF; size: .; J: TRBJ1-5; V: TRBV30; D: TRBD1
DNA: TGTGCCACCAGCGAAAGACAGGTTATCGCCTACGAGCAGTACTTC; CDR3: CATSERQVIAYEQYF; size: .; J: TRBJ2-7; V: TRBV15; D: .
DNA: TGTGCCAGCAGCGTCGGCGGGGTGGGCTACGAGCAGTACTTC; CDR3: CASSVGGVGYEQYF; size: .; J: TRBJ2-7; V: TRBV7-9; D: .
DNA: TGCGCCAGCAGCTTGGCAGGCGGGGGGGCCGATGAGCAGTTCTTC; CDR3: CASSLAGGGADEQFF; size: .; J: TRBJ2-1; V: TRBV5-1; D: TRBD2
DNA: TGTGCCACCCCTGACGGACAGGGGGTCTACAATGAGCAGTTCTTC; CDR3: CATPDGQGVYNEQFF; size: few; J: TRBJ2-1; V: TRBV2; D: TRBD1
DNA: TGTGCCAGCAGTGGGACTAGCGGGAACAATGAGCAGTTCTTC; CDR3: CASSGTSGNNEQFF; size: .; J: TRBJ2-1; V: TRBV2; D: TRBD2
DNA: TGTGCTAGTGGTTCGGACAGGGTCTACGAGCAGTACTTC; CDR3: CASGSDRVYEQYF; size: once; J: TRBJ2-7; V: TRBV12-5; D: TRBD1
DNA: TGTGCCAGCAGTTTAGGAAGCGTCACCCCCTTGGACGAGCAGTACTTC; CDR3: CASSLGSVTPLDEQYF; size: .; J: TRBJ2-7; V: TRBV27; D: .
DNA: TGTGCCAGCAGTTCCCGGAGATCTGAAGCTTTCTTT; CDR3: CASSSRRSEAFF; size: .; J: TRBJ1-1; V: TRBV6-5; D: .
DNA: TGTGCCAGCATGTCCGGCTACGAGCAGTACTTC; CDR3: CASMSGYEQYF; size: .; J: TRBJ2-7; V: TRBV2; D: .
DNA: TGTGCCACCAGCAGAGACAGGGGTGGCTATGGCTACACCTTC; CDR3: CATSRDRGGYGYTF; size: .; J: TRBJ1-2; V: TRBV15; D: .
DNA: TGTGCCAGCAGTCCTACTAGCGGGAGATTTACCGGGGAGCTGTTTTTT; CDR3: CASSPTSGRFTGELFF; size: .; J: TRBJ2-2; V: TRBV7-3; D: TRBD2
DNA: TGTGCCATCAAAGGACAGGGGGAAGAGACCCAGTACTTC; CDR3: CAIKGQGEETQYF; size: .; J: TRBJ2-5; V: TRBV10-3; D: TRBD1
DNA: TGTGCCTGGAGGGGGGGACAGGGATTTACGGGTAACACCGGGGAGCTGTTTTTT; CDR3: CAWRGGQGFTGNTGELFF; size: .; J: TRBJ2-2; V: TRBV30; D: TRBD1
DNA: .; CDR3: CASSTSTGGPYEQYF; size: once; J: TRBJ2-7; V: TRBV10-2; D: .
DNA: TGTGCCAGCAGCCACAGGGGGGGGACCCTTAGTGGCACAGATACGCAGTATTTT; CDR3: CASSHRGGTLSGTDTQYF; size: once; J: TRBJ2-3; V: TRBV7-9; D: .
DNA: TGCGCCAGCAGCTCCGGACTAGCGGGGCTCACAGATACGCAGTATTTT; CDR3: CASSSGLAGLTDTQYF; size: .; J: TRBJ2-3; V: TRBV5-1; D: TRBD2
DNA: TGTGCCAGCAGCTTTGGACTAGCATTCGAGCAGTACTTC; CDR3: CASSFGLAFEQYF; size: few; J: TRBJ2-7; V: TRBV7-2; D: TRBD2
DNA: TGTGCCAGCAAGGCCGGGAACACGAACACCGGGGAGCTGTTTTTT; CDR3: CASKAGNTNTGELFF; size: .; J: TRBJ2-2; V: TRBV7-9; D: .
DNA: TGCGCCAGCAGCTTGGATATGTATACGCAGTATTTT; CDR3: CASSLDMYTQYF; size: .; J: TRBJ2-3; V: TRBV5-1; D: .
DNA: TGTGCCAGCAGCTCTAGTCGTCCCCCCCGGGACAGGGCTATTGCTTTCTTT; CDR3: CASSSSRPPRDRAIAFF; size: .; J: TRBJ1-1; V: TRBV7-2; D: TRBD1
DNA: TGTGCCAGCTCACCCGGACTAGCGGGAGCGTACGAGCAGTACTTC; CDR3: CASSPGLAGAYEQYF; size: .; J: TRBJ2-7; V: TRBV18; D: TRBD2
DNA: TGCGCCAGTTCAAACAGGGTCGGCGGGGAGCTGTTTTTT; CDR3: CASSNRVGGELFF; size: .; J: TRBJ2-2; V: TRBV10-1; D: .
DNA: TGTGCCAGCAGCTTCATGGGACTAGCGGGAGTGAATGAGCAGTTCTTC; CDR3: CASSFMGLAGVNEQFF; size: .; J: TRBJ2-1; V: TRBV7-9; D: TRBD2
DNA: TGCGCCAGCAGCTTGGTGCCCCAGGTGACGGATACGCAGTATTTT; CDR3: CASSLVPQVTDTQYF; size: once; J: TRBJ2-3; V: TRBV5-1; D: .
DNA: TGTGCCATCAGTCCTGGACTAGCGGACTTACACAATGAGCAGTTCTTC; CDR3: CAISPGLADLHNEQFF; size: once; J: TRBJ2-1; V: TRBV10-3; D: TRBD2
DNA: TGTGCCAGCAGCTTGTTGACTAGCGCGTTCAGCACAGATACGCAGTATTTT; CDR3: CASSLLTSAFSTDTQYF; size: once; J: TRBJ2-3; V: TRBV5-6; D: TRBD2
DNA: TGTGCCAGCAGCTTTGGGAGCGGGGGACCCTACAATGAGCAGTTCTTC; CDR3: CASSFGSGGPYNEQFF; size: .; J: TRBJ2-1; V: TRBV11-2; D: TRBD2
DNA: TGTGCCATCAGGCTTACAGGCTCCACTGAAGCTTTCTTT; CDR3: CAIRLTGSTEAFF; size: few; J: TRBJ1-1; V: TRBV10-3; D: .
DNA: TGTGCCAGCAGTGACCGGACTAGCGGAGGGGATACGCAGTATTTT; CDR3: CASSDRTSGGDTQYF; size: .; J: TRBJ2-3; V: TRBV2; D: TRBD2